This is a list of T cell receptor beta chains from one sample in a study of T cell responses to AZD1222 COVID-19 vaccine. The table came from immunoSEQ multiplex PCR; TCRdb's copy has only in-frame clones and leaves some out. The sample consists of about 140,000 clones, under 95% of them appearing once. Sample: peripheral blood, taken 28 days after the second dose of the MenACWY control vaccine. These receptors all come from an adult who received the MenACWY meningococcal vaccine as a control. Each CDR3 is given with its conserved first and last residue. The D gene is left open where the match is weak. A row's size may be missing; if present it is once, few, many or a size class.

V	D	J	size	CDR3	DNA
TRBV19	TRBD1	TRBJ1-5	.	CASSMDRRNQPQHF	TGTGCCAGTAGTATGGACAGGAGGAATCAGCCCCAGCATTTT
TRBV5-1	.	TRBJ1-5	.	CASSPTPSNQPQHF	TGCGCCAGCAGCCCGACACCTAGCAATCAGCCCCAGCATTTT
TRBV7-9	.	TRBJ2-2	.	CASSPVGELFF	TGTGCCAGCAGCCCAGTCGGGGAGCTGTTTTTT
TRBV6-6	.	TRBJ1-3	.	CASSSREGMRNTIYF	TGTGCCAGCAGCTCCCGGGAGGGGATGAGAAACACCATATATTTT
TRBV18	.	TRBJ1-3	.	CASSPRQDLISGNTIYF	TGTGCCAGCTCACCACGGCAGGACCTAATCTCTGGAAACACCATATATTTT
TRBV2	.	TRBJ2-3	.	CASSENVGDTQYF	TGTGCCAGCAGTGAAAATGTGGGGGATACGCAGTATTTT
TRBV14	.	TRBJ1-3	once	CASSQQTASSGNTIYF	TGTGCCAGCAGCCAACAGACAGCGAGCTCTGGAAACACCATATATTTT
TRBV28	.	TRBJ2-7	.	CASSSGGQEAYEQYF	TGTGCCAGCAGTTCAGGGGGGCAGGAGGCCTACGAGCAGTACTTC
TRBV7-6	TRBD2	TRBJ2-5	.	CASSLMRERGQETQYF	TGTGCCAGCAGCTTAATGCGGGAGAGGGGCCAAGAGACCCAGTACTTC
TRBV7-3	.	TRBJ1-5	.	CASSFDGQGPQHF	TGTGCCAGCAGCTTCGACGGCCAGGGGCCCCAGCATTTT
TRBV15	TRBD2	TRBJ2-1	.	CATSRGGGGNEQFF	TGTGCCACCAGCAGAGGTGGGGGGGGGAATGAGCAGTTCTTC
TRBV6-6	TRBD1	TRBJ2-5	.	CASIKNRGNGETQYF	TGTGCCAGCATAAAAAACAGGGGAAATGGAGAGACCCAGTACTTC
TRBV27	TRBD1	TRBJ1-1	.	CASRKTRQGTAAFF	TGTGCCAGCAGAAAAACTAGACAGGGTACGGCGGCTTTCTTT
TRBV19	TRBD1	TRBJ1-2	.	CASIPGQFYGYTF	TGTGCCAGTATCCCGGGACAGTTCTATGGCTACACCTTC
TRBV18	.	TRBJ2-3	.	CASSPTSDTQYF	TGTGCCAGCTCACCGACGTCCGATACGCAGTATTTT
TRBV2	.	TRBJ1-2	.	CASSEGADYGYTF	TGTGCCAGCAGTGAGGGGGCGGACTATGGCTACACCTTC
TRBV19	TRBD1	TRBJ1-3	.	CASSKDRGPSGNTIYF	TGTGCCAGTAGTAAGGACAGGGGTCCCTCTGGAAACACCATATATTTT
TRBV6-5	.	TRBJ2-7	.	CASSYQGPGGSYEQYF	TGTGCCAGCAGTTACCAGGGCCCTGGGGGTTCCTACGAGCAGTACTTC
TRBV19	TRBD2	TRBJ2-7	.	CASGDYGYEQYF	TGTGCCAGTGGGGACTATGGGTACGAGCAGTACTTC
TRBV2	.	TRBJ2-5	.	CASSGGTYQETQYF	TGTGCCAGCAGTGGGGGGACATACCAAGAGACCCAGTACTTC
TRBV6-5	TRBD1	TRBJ2-1	.	CASSYRQGGDEQFF	TGTGCCAGCAGTTACAGACAGGGGGGGGATGAGCAGTTCTTC
TRBV7-2	.	TRBJ1-5	.	CASSFLDSAQHF	TGTGCCAGCAGCTTCCTTGACAGCGCCCAGCATTTT
TRBV5-1	.	TRBJ2-1	few	CASSLGTYNEQFF	TGCGCCAGCAGCTTGGGGACCTACAATGAGCAGTTCTTC
TRBV29-1	TRBD1	TRBJ1-4	.	CSVGQGREKLFF	TGCAGCGTAGGACAGGGGAGAGAAAAACTGTTTTTT
TRBV30	.	TRBJ1-5	.	CAWSLDRNQPQHF	TGTGCCTGGAGCTTGGACAGAAATCAGCCCCAGCATTTT
TRBV27	TRBD1	TRBJ2-2	.	CASMAGGVTGELFF	TGTGCCAGCATGGCAGGGGGCGTCACCGGGGAGCTGTTTTTT